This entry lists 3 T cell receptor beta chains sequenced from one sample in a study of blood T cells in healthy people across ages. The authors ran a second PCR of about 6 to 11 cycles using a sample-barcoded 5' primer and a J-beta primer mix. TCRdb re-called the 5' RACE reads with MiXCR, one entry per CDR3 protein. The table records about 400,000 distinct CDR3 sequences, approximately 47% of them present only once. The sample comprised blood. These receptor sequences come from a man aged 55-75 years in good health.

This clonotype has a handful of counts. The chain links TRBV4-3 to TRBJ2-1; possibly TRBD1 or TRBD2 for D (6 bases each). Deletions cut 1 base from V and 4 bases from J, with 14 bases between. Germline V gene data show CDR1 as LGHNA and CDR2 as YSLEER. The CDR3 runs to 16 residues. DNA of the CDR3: TGCGCCAGCAGCCAAGGAGGGGGTAGCGGATACAATGAGCAGTTCTTC. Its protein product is CASSQGGGSGYNEQFF.

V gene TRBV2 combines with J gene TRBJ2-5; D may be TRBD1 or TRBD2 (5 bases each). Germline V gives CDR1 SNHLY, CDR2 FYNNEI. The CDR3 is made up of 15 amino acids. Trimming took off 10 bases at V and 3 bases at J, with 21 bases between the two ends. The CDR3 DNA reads TGTGCCACGGGTCGGGGCCCCAACGGCGAAGAGACCCAGTACTTC. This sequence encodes CATGRGPNGEETQYF.

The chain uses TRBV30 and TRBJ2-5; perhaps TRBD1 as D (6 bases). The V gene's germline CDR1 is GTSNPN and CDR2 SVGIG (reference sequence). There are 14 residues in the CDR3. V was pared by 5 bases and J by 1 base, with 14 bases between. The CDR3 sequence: CAWAKGQCQETQYF. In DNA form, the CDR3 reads TGTGCCTGGGCAAAAGGACAGTGCCAAGAGACCCAGTACTTC.